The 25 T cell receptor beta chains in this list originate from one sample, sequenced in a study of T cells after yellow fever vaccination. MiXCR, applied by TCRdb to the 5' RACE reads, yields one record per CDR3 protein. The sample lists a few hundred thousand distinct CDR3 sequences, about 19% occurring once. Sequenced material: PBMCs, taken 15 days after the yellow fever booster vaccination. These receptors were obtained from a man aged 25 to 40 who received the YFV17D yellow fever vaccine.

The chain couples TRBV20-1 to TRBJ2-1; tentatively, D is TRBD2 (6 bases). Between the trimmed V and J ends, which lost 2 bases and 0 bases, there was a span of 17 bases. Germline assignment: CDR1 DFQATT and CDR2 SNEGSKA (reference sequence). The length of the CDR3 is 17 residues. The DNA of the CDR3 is TGCAGTGCTAGACACATCGGGAGACGGGACTCCTACAATGAGCAGTTCTTC. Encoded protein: CSARHIGRRDSYNEQFF.

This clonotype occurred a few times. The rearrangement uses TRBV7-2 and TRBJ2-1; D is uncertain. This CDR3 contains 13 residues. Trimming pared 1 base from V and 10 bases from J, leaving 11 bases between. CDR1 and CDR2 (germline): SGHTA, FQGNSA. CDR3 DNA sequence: TGTGCCAGCAGCTTAGAGTCCAGCCGGGAGCAGTTCTTC. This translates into CASSLESSREQFF.

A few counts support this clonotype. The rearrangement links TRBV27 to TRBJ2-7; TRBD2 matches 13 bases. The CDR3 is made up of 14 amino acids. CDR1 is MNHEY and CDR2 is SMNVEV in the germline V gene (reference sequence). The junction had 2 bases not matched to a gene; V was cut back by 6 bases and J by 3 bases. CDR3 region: CASRRLAGGYEQYF. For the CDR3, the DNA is TGTGCCAGCAGGAGACTAGCGGGAGGCTACGAGCAGTACTTC.

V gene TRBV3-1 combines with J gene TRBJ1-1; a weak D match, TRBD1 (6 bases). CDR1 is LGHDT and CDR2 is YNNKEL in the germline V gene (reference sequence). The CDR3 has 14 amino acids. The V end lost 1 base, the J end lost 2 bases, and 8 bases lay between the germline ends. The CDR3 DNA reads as TGTGCCAGCAGCCAAGCAGGGGTAAACACTGAAGCTTTCTTT. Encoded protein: CASSQAGVNTEAFF. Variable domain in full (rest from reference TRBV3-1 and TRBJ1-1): DTAVSQTPKYLVTQMGNDKSIKCEQNLGHDTMYWYKQDSKKFLKIMFSYNNKELIINETVPNRFSPKSPDKAHLNLHINSLELGDSAVYFCASSQAGVNTEAFFGQGTRLTVV.

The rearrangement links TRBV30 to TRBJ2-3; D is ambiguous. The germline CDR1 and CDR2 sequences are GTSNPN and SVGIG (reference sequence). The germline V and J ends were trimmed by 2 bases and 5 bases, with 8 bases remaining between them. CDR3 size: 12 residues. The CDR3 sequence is CAWSMVRDTQYF. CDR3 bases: TGTGCCTGGAGTATGGTGAGAGATACGCAGTATTTT.

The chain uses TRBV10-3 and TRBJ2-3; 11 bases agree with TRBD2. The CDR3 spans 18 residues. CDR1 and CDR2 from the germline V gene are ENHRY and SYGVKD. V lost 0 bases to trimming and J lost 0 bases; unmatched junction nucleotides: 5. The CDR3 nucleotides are TGTGCCATCAGTGAGTCGGCGACTAGCGGGGCTAGCACAGATACGCAGTATTTT. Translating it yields CAISESATSGASTDTQYF.

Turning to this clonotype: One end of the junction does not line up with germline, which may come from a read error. CDR3 residues: CASSLTGEEFF. CDR3 DNA: TGTGCCAGCAGCTTAACGGGTGAGGAGTTCTTC. The rearrangement links TRBV7-3 to TRBJ2-1; D gene unclear. Germline V gives CDR1 SGHTA, CDR2 FQGTGA. CDR3 length: 11 amino acids.

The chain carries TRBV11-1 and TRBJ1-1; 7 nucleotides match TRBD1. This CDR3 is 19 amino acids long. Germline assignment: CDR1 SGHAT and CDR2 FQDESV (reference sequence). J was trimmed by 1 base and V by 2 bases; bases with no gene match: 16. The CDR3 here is CASSLSGLGGGTENTEAFF. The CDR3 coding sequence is TGTGCCAGCAGCTTAAGTGGTTTGGGGGGTGGGACAGAGAACACTGAAGCTTTCTTT.

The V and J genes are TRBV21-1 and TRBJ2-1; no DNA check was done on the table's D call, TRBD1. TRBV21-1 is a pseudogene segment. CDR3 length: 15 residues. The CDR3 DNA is TGTGCCAGCAGCACCTCCAGACAGGGATACAATGAGCAGTTCTTC. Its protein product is CASSTSRQGYNEQFF.

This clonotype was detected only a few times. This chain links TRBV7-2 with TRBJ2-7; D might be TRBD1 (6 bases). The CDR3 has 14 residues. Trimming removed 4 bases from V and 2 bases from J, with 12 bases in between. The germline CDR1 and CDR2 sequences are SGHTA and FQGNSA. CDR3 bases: TGTGCCAGCAGCTCTCCGGACAGAGCCTACGAGCAGTACTTC. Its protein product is CASSSPDRAYEQYF.

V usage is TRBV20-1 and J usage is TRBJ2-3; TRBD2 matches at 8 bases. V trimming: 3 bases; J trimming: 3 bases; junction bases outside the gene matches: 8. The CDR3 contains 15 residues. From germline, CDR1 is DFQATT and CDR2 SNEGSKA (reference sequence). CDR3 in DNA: TGCAGTGCTAGCGCGGGGGGAAGGGGGACAGATACGCAGTATTTT. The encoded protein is CSASAGGRGTDTQYF.

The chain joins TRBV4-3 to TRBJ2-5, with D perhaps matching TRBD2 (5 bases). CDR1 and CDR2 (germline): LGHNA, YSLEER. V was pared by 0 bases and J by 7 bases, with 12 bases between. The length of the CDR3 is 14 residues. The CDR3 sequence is CASSQEPGSATQYF. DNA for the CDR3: TGCGCCAGCAGCCAAGAACCGGGGTCGGCGACCCAGTACTTC.

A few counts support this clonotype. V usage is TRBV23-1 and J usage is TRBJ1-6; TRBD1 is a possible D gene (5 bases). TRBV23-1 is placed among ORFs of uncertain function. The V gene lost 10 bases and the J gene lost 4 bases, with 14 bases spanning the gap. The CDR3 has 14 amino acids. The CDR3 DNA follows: TGCGCCACCCCGCCGGGGGATTATAATTCACCCCTCCACTTT. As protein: CATPPGDYNSPLHF.

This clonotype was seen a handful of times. CDR3 residues: CASWRAANTGELFF. The CDR3 coding sequence is TGTGCCAGCTGGAGGGCCGCGAACACCGGGGAGCTGTTTTTT. V gene TRBV6-1 combines with J gene TRBJ2-2, with D perhaps matching TRBD2 (6 bases). The CDR3 covers 14 residues. V was shortened by 8 bases and J by 0 bases, with 10 bases between the two germline ends. The germline V gene has CDR1 MNHNS and CDR2 SASEGT.

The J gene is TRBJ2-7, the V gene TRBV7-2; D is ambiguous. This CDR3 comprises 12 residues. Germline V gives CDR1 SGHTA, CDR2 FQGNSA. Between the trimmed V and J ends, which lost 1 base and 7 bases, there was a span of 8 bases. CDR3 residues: CASSLGGWEQYF. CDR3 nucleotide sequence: TGTGCCAGCAGCTTAGGGGGTTGGGAGCAGTACTTC.

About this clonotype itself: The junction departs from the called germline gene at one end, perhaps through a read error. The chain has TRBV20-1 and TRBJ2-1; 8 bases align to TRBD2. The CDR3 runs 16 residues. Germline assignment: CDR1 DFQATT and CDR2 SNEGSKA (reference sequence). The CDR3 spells CCARDPGGRYDNEQFF. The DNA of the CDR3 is TGCTGTGCTAGAGATCCGGGCGGGAGGTATGACAATGAGCAGTTCTTC.

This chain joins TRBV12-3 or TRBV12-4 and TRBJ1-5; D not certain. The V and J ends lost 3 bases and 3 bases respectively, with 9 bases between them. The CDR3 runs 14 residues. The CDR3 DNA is TGTGCCAGCAGTTTCAGGAGGTCCAATCAGCCCCAGCATTTT. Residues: CASSFRRSNQPQHF.

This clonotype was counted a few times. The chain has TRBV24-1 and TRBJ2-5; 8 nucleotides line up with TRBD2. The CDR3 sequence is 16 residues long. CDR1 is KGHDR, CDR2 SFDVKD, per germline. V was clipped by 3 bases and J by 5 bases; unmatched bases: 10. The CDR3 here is CATSDPGARGGETQYF. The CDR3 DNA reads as TGTGCCACCAGTGATCCTGGGGCCCGGGGGGGGGAGACCCAGTACTTC.

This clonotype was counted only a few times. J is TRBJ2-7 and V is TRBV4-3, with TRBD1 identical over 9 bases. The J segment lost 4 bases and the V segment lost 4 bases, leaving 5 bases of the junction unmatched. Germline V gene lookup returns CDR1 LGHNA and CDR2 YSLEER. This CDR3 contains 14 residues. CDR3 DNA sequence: TGCGCCAGCAGCCGAGACAGGGGGTTTTACGAGCAGTACTTC. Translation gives CASSRDRGFYEQYF.

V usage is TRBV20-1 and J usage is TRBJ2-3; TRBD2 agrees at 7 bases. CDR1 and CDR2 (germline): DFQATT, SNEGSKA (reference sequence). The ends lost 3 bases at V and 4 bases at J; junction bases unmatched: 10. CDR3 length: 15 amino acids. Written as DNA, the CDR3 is TGCAGTGCTAGGACGTGGCGGGAGTCCCCAGATACGCAGTATTTT. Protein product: CSARTWRESPDTQYF.

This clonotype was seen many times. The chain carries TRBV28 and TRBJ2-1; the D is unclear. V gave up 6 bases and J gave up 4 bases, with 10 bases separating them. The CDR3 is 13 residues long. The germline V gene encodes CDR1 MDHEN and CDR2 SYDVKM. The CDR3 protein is CASSLGEYNEQFF. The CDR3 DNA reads TGTGCCAGCAGCCTGGGCGAGTACAATGAGCAGTTCTTC.

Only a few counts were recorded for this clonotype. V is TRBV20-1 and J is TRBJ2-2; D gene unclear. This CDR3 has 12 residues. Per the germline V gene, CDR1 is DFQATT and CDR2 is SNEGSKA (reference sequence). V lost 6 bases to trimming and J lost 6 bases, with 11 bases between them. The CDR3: CSAITRPGELFF. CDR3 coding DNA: TGCAGTGCCATCACTCGTCCCGGGGAGCTGTTTTTT.

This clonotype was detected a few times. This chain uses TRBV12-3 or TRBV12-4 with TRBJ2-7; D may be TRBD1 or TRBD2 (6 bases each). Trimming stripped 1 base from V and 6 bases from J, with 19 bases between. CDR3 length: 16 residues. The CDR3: CASSLGGGAGGSEQYF. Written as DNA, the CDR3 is TGTGCCAGCAGTTTAGGAGGGGGAGCTGGAGGGAGCGAGCAGTACTTC.

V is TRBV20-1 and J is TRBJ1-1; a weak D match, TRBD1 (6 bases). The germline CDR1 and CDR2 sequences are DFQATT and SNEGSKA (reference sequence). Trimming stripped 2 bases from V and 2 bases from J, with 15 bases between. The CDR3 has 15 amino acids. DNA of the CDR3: TGCAGTGCTAGATGGGGCGGGGGGCAAAACACTGAAGCTTTCTTT. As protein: CSARWGGGQNTEAFF.

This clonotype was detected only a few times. CDR3 nucleotide sequence: TGCAGCGTTCTGTCCGAACTCTATGAGCAGTTCTTC. It translates to CSVLSELYEQFF. The chain combines TRBV29-1 with TRBJ2-1; D call uncertain. The CDR3 has 12 amino acids. Germline CDR1 is SQVTM and CDR2 is ANQGSEA. Trimming took 5 bases from V and 8 from J, leaving 13 bases between them.